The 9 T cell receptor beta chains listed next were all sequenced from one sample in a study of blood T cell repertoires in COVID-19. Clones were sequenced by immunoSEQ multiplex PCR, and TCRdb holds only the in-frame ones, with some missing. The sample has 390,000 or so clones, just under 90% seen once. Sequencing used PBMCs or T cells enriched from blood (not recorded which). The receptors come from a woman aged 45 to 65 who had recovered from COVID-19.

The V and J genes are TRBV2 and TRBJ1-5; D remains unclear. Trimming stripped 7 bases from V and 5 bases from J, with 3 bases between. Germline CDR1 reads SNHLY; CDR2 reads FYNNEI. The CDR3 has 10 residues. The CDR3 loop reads CASTDQPQHF. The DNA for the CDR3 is TGTGCCAGCACCGATCAGCCCCAGCATTTT. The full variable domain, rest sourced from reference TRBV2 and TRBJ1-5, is EPEVTQTPSHQVTQMGQEVILRCVPISNHLYFYWYRQILGQKVEFLVSFYNNEISEKSEIFDDQFSVERPDGSNFTLKIRSTKLEDSAMYFCASTDQPQHFGDGTRLSIL.

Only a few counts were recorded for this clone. The CDR3 DNA follows: TGTGCCAGTAGTTTCGACAGCAACTATGGCTACACCTTC. It codes for CASSFDSNYGYTF. V is TRBV19 and J is TRBJ1-2; maybe TRBD1 (5 bases). This CDR3 has 13 residues. The germline gives CDR1 LNHDA, CDR2 SQIVND (reference sequence). Trimming shortened V by 5 bases and J by 2 bases, and 9 bases separated the two germline ends. The full variable domain, in which reference TRBV19 and TRBJ1-2 provide the parts outside the CDR3, is DGGITQSPKYLFRKEGQNVTLSCEQNLNHDAMYWYRQDPGQGLRLIYYSQIVNDFQKGDIAEGYSVSREKKESFPLTVTSAQKNPTAFYLCASSFDSNYGYTFGSGTRLTVV.

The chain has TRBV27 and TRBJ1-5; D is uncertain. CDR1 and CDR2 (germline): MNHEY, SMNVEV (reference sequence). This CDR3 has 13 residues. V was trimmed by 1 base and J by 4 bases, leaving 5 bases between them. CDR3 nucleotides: TGTGCCAGCAGTTTATGGCAAAATCAGCCCCAGCATTTT. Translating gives CASSLWQNQPQHF.

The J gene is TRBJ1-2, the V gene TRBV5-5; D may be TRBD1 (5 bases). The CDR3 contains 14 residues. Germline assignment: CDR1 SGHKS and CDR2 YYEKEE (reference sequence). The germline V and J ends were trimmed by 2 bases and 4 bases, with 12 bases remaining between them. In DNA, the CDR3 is TGTGCCAGCAGCTTCGACAGACAGTCCTATGGCTACACCTTC. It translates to CASSFDRQSYGYTF.

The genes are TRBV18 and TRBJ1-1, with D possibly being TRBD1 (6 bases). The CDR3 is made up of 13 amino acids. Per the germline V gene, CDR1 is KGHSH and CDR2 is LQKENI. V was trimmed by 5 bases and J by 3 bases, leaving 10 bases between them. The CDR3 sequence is CASSTGRDTEAFF. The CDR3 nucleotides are TGTGCCAGCTCAACAGGGAGGGACACTGAAGCTTTCTTT.

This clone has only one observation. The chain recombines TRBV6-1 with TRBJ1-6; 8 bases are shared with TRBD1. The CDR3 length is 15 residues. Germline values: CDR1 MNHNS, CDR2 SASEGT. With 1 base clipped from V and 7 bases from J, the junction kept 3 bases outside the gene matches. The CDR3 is CASSEGRTGNSPLHF. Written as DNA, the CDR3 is TGTGCCAGCAGTGAAGGTCGGACAGGGAATTCACCCCTCCACTTT.

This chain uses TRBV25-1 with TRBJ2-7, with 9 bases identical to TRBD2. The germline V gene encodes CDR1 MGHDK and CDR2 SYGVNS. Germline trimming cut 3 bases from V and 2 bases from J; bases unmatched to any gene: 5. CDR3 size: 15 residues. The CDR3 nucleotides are TGTGCCAGCAGTGAGGCTAGCGGGGTAACCTACGAGCAGTACTTC. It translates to CASSEASGVTYEQYF.

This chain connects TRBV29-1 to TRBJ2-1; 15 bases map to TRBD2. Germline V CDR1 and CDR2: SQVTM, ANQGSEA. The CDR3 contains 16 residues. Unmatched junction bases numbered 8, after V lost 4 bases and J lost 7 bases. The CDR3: CSVAEGLAGGLNEQFF. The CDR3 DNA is TGCAGCGTTGCCGAGGGACTAGCGGGGGGCTTGAATGAGCAGTTCTTC.

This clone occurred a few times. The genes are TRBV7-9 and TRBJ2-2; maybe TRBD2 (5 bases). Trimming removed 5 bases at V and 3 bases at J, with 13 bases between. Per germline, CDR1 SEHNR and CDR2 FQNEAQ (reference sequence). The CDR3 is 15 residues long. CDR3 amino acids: CASSLSGVYTGELFF. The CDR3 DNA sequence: TGTGCCAGCAGCCTCTCCGGGGTCTACACCGGGGAGCTGTTTTTT.